Listed below are T cell receptor beta chains from one sample, sequenced in a study of T cell responses to AZD1222 COVID-19 vaccine. Measured with immunoSEQ multiplex PCR; TCRdb has only the in-frame clones, and not every one. The profile shows 150,000 to 200,000 clones, around 93% of them singletons. The source material was peripheral blood, sampled on day 0 of AZD1222 vaccination. All receptors derive from an adult in good health. Both conserved end residues are part of each CDR3. Each record gives: CDR3 DNA, CDR3 protein, V gene, D gene, J gene, clone size. The D gene is left open where the match is weak. The size entry is marked missing in some rows and otherwise reads once, few, many or a size class.

CDR3nt: TGTGCCTGCGGGCGGGGGGCGACCTACGAGCAGTACTTC
CDR3aa: CACGRGATYEQYF
v_gene: TRBV30
d_gene: TRBD2
j_gene: TRBJ2-7
abundance: .

CDR3nt: TGCGCCAGCAGCCCACCGGGACAGGGCGGCTCACCCCTCCACTTT
CDR3aa: CASSPPGQGGSPLHF
v_gene: TRBV4-1
d_gene: TRBD1
j_gene: TRBJ1-6
abundance: .

CDR3nt: TGTGCCAGCAGTATACGATATGACGGGTATGGCTACACCTTC
CDR3aa: CASSIRYDGYGYTF
v_gene: TRBV28
d_gene: .
j_gene: TRBJ1-2
abundance: .

CDR3nt: TGTGCCAGCAGTGAAGCGAGAGTGATGTCCAACACCGGGGAGCTGTTTTTT
CDR3aa: CASSEARVMSNTGELFF
v_gene: TRBV6-1
d_gene: .
j_gene: TRBJ2-2
abundance: .

CDR3nt: TGTGCCAGCAGCCTCGGGACAGGCAATTTTGATACGCAGTATTTT
CDR3aa: CASSLGTGNFDTQYF
v_gene: TRBV3-1/TRBV3-2
d_gene: TRBD1
j_gene: TRBJ2-3
abundance: .

CDR3nt: TGTGCCAGTAGTATCGGGTTTGACTATGGCTACACCTTC
CDR3aa: CASSIGFDYGYTF
v_gene: TRBV19
d_gene: .
j_gene: TRBJ1-2
abundance: .

CDR3nt: TGTGCCACCAGCACGCCTCTTGGCAGGGGCCCGGACGTCCTGACTTTC
CDR3aa: CATSTPLGRGPDVLTF
v_gene: TRBV15
d_gene: .
j_gene: TRBJ2-6
abundance: .

CDR3nt: TGTGCCATCAGTGAAGCGTTGGTCGAGCAGTACTTC
CDR3aa: CAISEALVEQYF
v_gene: TRBV10-3
d_gene: .
j_gene: TRBJ2-7
abundance: .

CDR3nt: TGCAGTGCTAGTGTGTCAGGGCGGGGTGAAAAACTGTTTTTT
CDR3aa: CSASVSGRGEKLFF
v_gene: TRBV20-1
d_gene: .
j_gene: TRBJ1-4
abundance: once

CDR3nt: TGTGCTAGTGGGTATACCCAGGGAAGCGGGGTTGAAAAACTGTTTTTT
CDR3aa: CASGYTQGSGVEKLFF
v_gene: TRBV12-5
d_gene: .
j_gene: TRBJ1-4
abundance: .

CDR3nt: TGTGCCAGCATTAACAGGGCTAGGGTCACCGGGGAGCTGTTTTTT
CDR3aa: CASINRARVTGELFF
v_gene: TRBV6-6
d_gene: .
j_gene: TRBJ2-2
abundance: .

CDR3nt: TGTGCCAGCCACGCCGGGACAGGGGGGCCAGATACGCAGTATTTT
CDR3aa: CASHAGTGGPDTQYF
v_gene: TRBV9
d_gene: TRBD1
j_gene: TRBJ2-3
abundance: .